These 17 T cell receptor beta chains were sequenced from one sample in a study of T cells in Graves' hyperthyroidism and ophthalmopathy. RNA transcripts provided the source from which TCR beta CDR3 regions were amplified. Initially, a first-round RT-PCR of the TCR CDR3 employed the HTBI primer set. Using its own MiXCR run on the multiplex PCR reads, TCRdb lists one record per CDR3 protein. The sample has about 700,000 distinct CDR3 sequences, approximately 42% seen once. Sequenced: peripheral blood or thyroid tissue (not recorded which). These receptor sequences come from an adult man with Graves' disease, either hyperthyroidism or ophthalmopathy (not recorded which).

V gene TRBV25-1 combines with J gene TRBJ2-5; 7 nucleotides agree with TRBD1. The CDR3 spans 16 residues. V lost 2 bases and J lost 2; bases outside the gene matches: 8. Per germline, CDR1 MGHDK and CDR2 SYGVNS. The CDR3 DNA sequence: TGTGCCAGCAGTGAACGCAAAGGGACAGAGCAAGAGACCCAGTACTTC. Its translation: CASSERKGTEQETQYF.

The chain couples TRBV9 to TRBJ2-5, with D unresolved. Deletions cut 3 bases from V and 1 base from J, with 13 bases between. The length of the CDR3 is 15 residues. In germline, CDR1 is SGDLS, CDR2 YYNGEE. The CDR3 is CASSAHPVVQETQYF. DNA for the CDR3: TGTGCCAGCAGCGCCCACCCCGTCGTCCAAGAGACCCAGTACTTC.

V usage is TRBV19 and J usage is TRBJ1-5, with TRBD1 identical over 7 bases. The CDR3 has 17 residues. Trimming at V came to 4 bases and at J to 4 bases, leaving 13 bases not matched to a gene. Germline V gene data show CDR1 as LNHDA and CDR2 as SQIVND (reference sequence). CDR3 coding DNA: TGTGCCAGTAGTAAAGCCGGGACAGCCCCAGGGAATCAGCCCCAGCATTTT. Translating it yields CASSKAGTAPGNQPQHF.

The chain couples TRBV25-1 to TRBJ1-5; 8 bases agree with TRBD1. Losses at the gene ends were 5 bases for V and 9 bases for J; bases not matched to a gene: 9. CDR3 length: 14 amino acids. The germline V gene encodes CDR1 MGHDK and CDR2 SYGVNS. The DNA for the CDR3 is TGTGCCAGCAGTTTAGACAGGGGCGGGGGGCCCCAGCATTTT. It specifies CASSLDRGGGPQHF.

J is TRBJ2-7 and V is TRBV12-3 or TRBV12-4; 7 bases map to TRBD1. V gave up 8 bases and J gave up 0 bases; unmatched junction bases: 4. This CDR3 region has 13 residues. The CDR3 DNA is TGTGCCAGCGGGGACAGCAGCTCCTACGAGCAGTACTTC. It encodes CASGDSSSYEQYF.

This clonotype was seen repeatedly, ten times or more. The chain carries TRBV12-3 or TRBV12-4 and TRBJ2-7; D unclear. Trimming removed 3 bases from V and 2 bases from J, with 8 bases in between. The CDR3 is 13 amino acids. The CDR3 spells CASSLGSTYEQYF. The CDR3 coding sequence is TGTGCCAGCAGTTTGGGTTCTACCTACGAGCAGTACTTC.

The V gene is TRBV2, the J gene TRBJ1-3, with D uncertain. CDR1 SNHLY and CDR2 FYNNEI come from the germline V gene. The CDR3 has 14 residues. Trimming took 1 base from V and 7 from J, leaving 11 bases between them. The CDR3 loop reads CASSEGVSGNTIYF. CDR3 sequence (DNA): TGTGCCAGCAGTGAAGGGGTTTCCGGGAACACCATATATTTT.

This clonotype was picked up many times. The gene calls are TRBV7-9 and TRBJ2-5; 9 nucleotides agree with TRBD2. The CDR3 consists of 13 residues. CDR1 and CDR2 (germline): SEHNR, FQNEAQ (reference sequence). Unmatched junction bases numbered 3, after V lost 5 bases and J lost 5 bases. CDR3 sequence: CASSRTSDETQYF. The CDR3 region has the DNA TGTGCCAGCAGCAGGACTAGCGATGAGACCCAGTACTTC.

This chain uses TRBV29-1 with TRBJ2-7; the D call may be TRBD1 or TRBD2 (6 bases each). Germline CDR1 and CDR2: SQVTM and ANQGSEA. This CDR3 has 14 residues. Trimming cost V 6 bases and J 5 bases, with 20 bases left between them. DNA for the CDR3: TGCAGCGTCAAGGCCCGGACAGCGGGCCACGAGCAGTACTTC. This gives the protein CSVKARTAGHEQYF.

The gene calls are TRBV24-1 and TRBJ1-2; D gene unclear. Trimming pared 6 bases from V and 4 bases from J, leaving 14 bases between. CDR3 length: 14 amino acids. The germline CDR1 and CDR2 sequences are KGHDR and SFDVKD. Here the CDR3 DNA reads TGTGCCACCAGTTCAGGAGGGTTCGCCTATGGCTACACCTTC. Translating it yields CATSSGGFAYGYTF.

In the case of this clonotype: A much larger clone sits a single nucleotide away, making a read error possible. The chain has TRBV20-1 and TRBJ1-2; 9 positions agree with TRBD1. Germline CDR1 is DFQATT and CDR2 is SNEGSKA (reference sequence). The CDR3 contains 12 residues. The DNA for the CDR3 is TGCAGTGCTACACAGGGGGCGAGAGGCTGCACCTTC. Amino acid sequence: CSATQGARGCTF.

This clonotype was seen ten or more times. V is TRBV9 and J is TRBJ2-5; perhaps D is TRBD1 or TRBD2 (5 bases each). The CDR3 has 13 residues. Looked up from germline, CDR1 is SGDLS and CDR2 is YYNGEE. The germline V and J ends were trimmed by 0 bases and 4 bases, with 7 bases remaining between them. CDR3 DNA sequence: TGTGCCAGCAGCGTAGAGGGGAGAGAGACCCAGTACTTC. Amino acids: CASSVEGRETQYF.

The chain recombines TRBV2 with TRBJ1-4, with TRBD1 identical over 10 bases. Trimming cost V 6 bases and J 0 bases; bases outside gene matches: 16. The CDR3 loop spans 20 amino acids. The V gene's germline CDR1 is SNHLY and CDR2 FYNNEI. CDR3 in DNA: TGTGCCAGCAGCTTGGTCGGCAGGGACAGGGGAGGTGCAACTAATGAAAAACTGTTTTTT. Translating gives CASSLVGRDRGGATNEKLFF.

The chain carries TRBV2 and TRBJ2-7, with no clear D. Trimming removed 5 bases at V and 0 bases at J, with 11 bases between. The CDR3 has 14 amino acids. Germline V lookup: CDR1 SNHLY, CDR2 FYNNEI. The CDR3 here is CASSRTEYSYEQYF. The CDR3 nucleotides read TGTGCCAGCAGTCGGACGGAGTACTCCTACGAGCAGTACTTC.

This clonotype came up many times. The chain combines TRBV2 with TRBJ1-2; D possibly corresponds to TRBD1 (5 bases). Germline CDR1 reads SNHLY; CDR2 reads FYNNEI. Trimming shortened V by 8 bases and J by 5 bases, and 15 bases separated the two germline ends. CDR3 length equals 13 residues. DNA of the CDR3: TGTGCCAGCGGGGGTCGACTAGATTATGGCTACACCTTC. Translated: CASGGRLDYGYTF. Full variable domain (rest looked up from reference TRBV2 and TRBJ1-2): EPEVTQTPSHQVTQMGQEVILRCVPISNHLYFYWYRQILGQKVEFLVSFYNNEISEKSEIFDDQFSVERPDGSNFTLKIRSTKLEDSAMYFCASGGRLDYGYTFGSGTRLTVV.

Ten or more counts support this clonotype. V gene TRBV7-9 combines with J gene TRBJ2-7; no clear D gene. The CDR3 is 13 amino acids. The V end was cut by 4 bases, the J end by 2 bases, with 9 bases between. CDR1 is SEHNR, CDR2 FQNEAQ, per germline (reference sequence). CDR3 in amino acids: CASSSDSTYEQYF. The CDR3 nucleotides read TGTGCCAGCAGCTCTGACTCTACCTACGAGCAGTACTTC.

Note on this clonotype: A much larger clone sits a single nucleotide away, making a read error possible. V and J are TRBV6-1 and TRBJ2-5; 7 nucleotides match TRBD1. This CDR3 spans 15 amino acids. From germline, CDR1 is MNHNS and CDR2 SASEGT. J lost 0 bases, V lost 4 bases, and 5 bases had no gene match. The chain's CDR3 is CASSGRTGNQETQYF. Written as DNA, the CDR3 is TGTGCCAGCAGTGGCAGGACAGGCAACCAAGAGACCCAGTACTTC.